This T cell receptor (beta chain) stems from a study of blood T cell repertoires in COVID-19. About the research overall: From T cells, B-cell-depleted T cells, or PBMCs came the material, which was cDNA or gDNA.

Sequencing used immunoSEQ multiplex PCR; TCRdb keeps in-frame clones, though not all of them. The data contain around 37,000 clones, 87% of them singletons. V lost 5 bases to trimming and J lost 2 bases, with 10 bases between them. CDR3 length: 13 residues. Germline CDR1 and CDR2: GTSNPN and SVGIG (reference sequence). The gene calls are TRBV30 and TRBJ1-5; a weak D match, TRBD1 (5 bases). The sequence came from a man aged 50-59 years with active or convalescent COVID-19. Sequencing was done on a sample of peripheral blood. CDR3 residues: CAWGGGGNQPQHF. In DNA form, the CDR3 reads TGTGCCTGGGGCGGAGGGGGCAATCAGCCCCAGCATTTT.